This T cell receptor beta chain was found in a study of tumor-infiltrating lymphocytes in glioblastoma multiforme. Turning to this clonotype: The antigen is undetermined.

TCRB libraries came from RNA via three nested multiplex PCR rounds. Input was 0.5 to 0.6 ug total RNA, reverse-transcribed with a C-beta primer. No unique molecular identifiers were described for these TCRB libraries. TCRdb reprocessed the multiplex PCR reads with MiXCR, giving one entry per CDR3 protein. The table records around 33,000 distinct CDR3 sequences, approximately 66% of them present only once. Trimming cost V 6 bases and J 15 bases; bases outside gene matches: 20. This CDR3 is built from 15 residues. Whole-study findings and limits: T cells were not sorted into functional subsets. Clone frequencies may be distorted by unequal TCR transcripts per cell.

Input material: brain tumor tissue. The TCR originated in a male donor with glioblastoma. The J gene is TRBJ2-3, the V gene TRBV12-3 or TRBV12-4, with 8 bases aligning to TRBD2. CDR3 nucleotides: TGTGCCAGCAGGACGGGAGGGCCGAGCACAGATACGCGATATTTT. This encodes CASRTGGPSTDTRYF.